The 10 T cell receptor beta chains presented below share a single source sample, sequenced in a study of blood T cell repertoires in COVID-19. Sequenced by immunoSEQ multiplex PCR; TCRdb stores in-frame clones only, minus some. The sample consists of about 370,000 clones, approximately 90% of them appearing once. The source material was PBMCs or T cells enriched from blood (not recorded which). The source of these receptors is a young man who had recovered from COVID-19.

The chain joins TRBV27 to TRBJ1-4; D is unclear. The CDR3 sequence is 14 residues long. Germline V gene lookup returns CDR1 MNHEY and CDR2 SMNVEV (reference sequence). V was trimmed by 0 bases and J by 9 bases, leaving 11 bases between them. CDR3 nucleotide sequence: TGTGCCAGCAGTTTATCGTCCCCAGCGCAAAAACTGTTTTTT. Translation gives CASSLSSPAQKLFF. Complete variable domain (other parts from reference TRBV27 and TRBJ1-4): EAQVTQNPRYLITVTGKKLTVTCSQNMNHEYMSWYRQDPGLGLRQIYYSMNVEVTDKGDVPEGYKVSRKEKRNFPLILESPSPNQTSLYFCASSLSSPAQKLFFGSGTQLSVL.

The chain joins TRBV4-1 to TRBJ2-1; 7 nucleotides agree with TRBD2. The CDR3 is made up of 15 amino acids. Looked up from germline, CDR1 is MGHRA and CDR2 is YSYEKL. V gave up 3 bases and J gave up 8 bases; unmatched junction bases: 10. The DNA for the CDR3 is TGCGCCAGCAGCCACGGCGGGAGATCTGGCGATGAGCAGTTCTTC. Its translation is CASSHGGRSGDEQFF.

The rearrangement joins TRBV6-5 to TRBJ2-7; TRBD1 agrees at 10 bases. The CDR3 is made up of 16 amino acids. V dropped 3 bases and J dropped 4; count of bases not matched to a gene: 9. Germline CDR1 MNHEY, CDR2 SVGAGI. CDR3 DNA sequence: TGTGCCAGCAGTTATACCGGGACAGGGGTTATTTACGAGCAGTACTTC. Its translation: CASSYTGTGVIYEQYF.

The CDR3 DNA reads as TGCGCCAGCAGCCAAGTCCGGGACTACATCTACGAGCAGTACTTC. Encoded protein: CASSQVRDYIYEQYF. This rearrangement joins TRBV4-1 to TRBJ2-7, with 7 bases that match TRBD2. The CDR3 runs to 15 residues. Trimming took 1 base from V and 3 from J; bases not matched to a gene: 6. Germline V lookup: CDR1 MGHRA, CDR2 YSYEKL.

V usage is TRBV29-1 and J usage is TRBJ2-7, with a tentative D call TRBD1 (7 bases). With 5 bases removed from V and 9 bases from J, the gap between germline ends came to 17 bases. This CDR3 contains 12 residues. Looked up from germline, CDR1 is SQVTM and CDR2 is ANQGSEA. DNA of the CDR3: TGCAGCGTTACCGACAGGGCGGGGAGGCAGTACTTC. Residues: CSVTDRAGRQYF.

This clone was recorded only once. The CDR3 loop reads CASSLANRGLNEQFF. CDR3 nucleotide sequence: TGTGCCAGCAGCTTAGCCAATAGGGGTTTGAATGAGCAGTTCTTC. The chain links TRBV13 to TRBJ2-1; maybe TRBD1 (5 bases). Trimming cost V 1 base and J 7 bases, with 14 bases left between them. Germline CDR1 is PRHDT and CDR2 is FYEKMQ (reference sequence). This CDR3 contains 15 residues. The entire variable domain, with the rest obtained from reference TRBV13 and TRBJ2-1, is as follows: AAGVIQSPRHLIKEKRETATLKCYPIPRHDTVYWYQQGPGQDPQFLISFYEKMQSDKGSIPDRFSAQQFSDYHSELNMSSLELGDSALYFCASSLANRGLNEQFFGPGTRLTVL.

This chain uses TRBV2 with TRBJ2-3; 10 positions match TRBD2. Losses at the gene ends were 4 bases for V and 8 bases for J; bases not matched to a gene: 6. This CDR3 comprises 14 residues. Germline-derived CDR1 and CDR2 are SNHLY and FYNNEI. CDR3 DNA sequence: TGTGCCAGCAGTGTTCCTAGCGGGGGAGGTACGCAGTATTTT. Protein sequence: CASSVPSGGGTQYF.

CDR3 nucleotide sequence: TGTGCCAGCAGTTTGGGGCGGTATAATGAAAAACTGTTTTTT. It yields the protein CASSLGRYNEKLFF. The V call is TRBV28, the J call TRBJ1-4; D possibly corresponds to TRBD1 (5 bases). CDR3 size: 14 residues. The V end was cut by 3 bases, the J end by 4 bases, with 9 bases between. The germline V gene encodes CDR1 MDHEN and CDR2 SYDVKM.

The CDR3 region is CSASQDRGHQPQHF. Written as DNA, the CDR3 is TGCAGTGCTAGTCAGGACAGGGGGCATCAGCCCCAGCATTTT. This chain connects TRBV20-1 to TRBJ1-5; 11 positions match TRBD1. This CDR3 comprises 14 residues. V shed 3 bases, J shed 5 bases, and the junction held 3 bases outside the gene matches. In germline, CDR1 is DFQATT, CDR2 SNEGSKA (reference sequence).

The rearrangement links TRBV15 to TRBJ2-1; D remains ambiguous. The CDR3 loop spans 14 amino acids. The V gene's germline CDR1 is LNHNV and CDR2 YYDKDF (reference sequence). V was cut by 5 bases and J by 7 bases, with 15 bases left in between. The CDR3 sequence: CATSYKLSGNEQFF. In nucleotides, the CDR3 is TGTGCCACCAGCTATAAGTTATCCGGGAATGAGCAGTTCTTC.